This T cell receptor beta chain was captured by sequencing in a study of blood T cell repertoires in COVID-19. Unmatched junction bases numbered 6, after V lost 5 bases and J lost 8 bases. CDR3 size: 15 residues. Germline CDR1 and CDR2: LNHDA and SQIVND (reference sequence). Some clones are missing from TCRdb's copy, which holds only in-frame ones; the method was immunoSEQ multiplex PCR. This sample carries 110,000 or so clones, 80% to 90% of them seen once, and the ten largest clones take roughly 8%. The V gene is TRBV19, the J gene TRBJ1-6, with TRBD1 matching over 10 bases. The TCR originated in a man aged 70-80 years who had recovered from COVID-19. The sample taken for sequencing was peripheral blood. Written as DNA, the CDR3 is TGTGCCAGTAGTGTACGGGACAGGGGCGATTCACCCCTCCACTTT. It is translated as CASSVRDRGDSPLHF.